Sequencing of this T cell receptor (beta chain) was carried out in a study of blood T cells in healthy people across ages. With a J-beta primer mix and a sample-barcoded 5' primer, a second PCR ran about 7 to 12 cycles. MiXCR, applied by TCRdb to the 5' RACE reads, yields one record per CDR3 protein. The table has some 1.4 million distinct CDR3 sequences, 42% seen once. Germline V gene data show CDR1 as MNHEY and CDR2 as SMNVEV (reference sequence). Trimming shortened V by 7 bases and J by 2 bases, and 18 bases separated the two germline ends. This CDR3 region has 15 residues. In its sample, this clonotype was seen a few times. Aged about 6 to 95, donors were systemically healthy Caucasians from Russia.

This sequence was found in a young woman in good health. Sequencing was done on a sample of blood. The chain combines TRBV27 with TRBJ2-7; D possibly matches TRBD1 or TRBD2 (5 bases each). CDR3 loop: CASNRGSTLPYEQYF. The CDR3 DNA reads as TGTGCCAGCAACCGGGGCTCCACGTTACCCTACGAGCAGTACTTC.